These 27 T cell receptor beta chains originate from one sample sequenced in a study of blood T cell repertoires in COVID-19. TCRdb's copy holds only in-frame clones and misses some; the assay was immunoSEQ multiplex PCR. The profile shows 150,000 to 200,000 clones, approximately 86% of them singletons. The specimen sequenced was PBMCs or T cells enriched from blood (not recorded which). The origin of the receptors is a woman aged 40 to 50 in a cohort exposed to, infected with or recovered from COVID-19 (not recorded which).

CDR3 DNA: TGTGCCAGCAGCATCCCCCCCAGCGGACCCAATCTCTACGAGCAGTACTTC. This encodes CASSIPPSGPNLYEQYF. The V and J genes are TRBV7-4 and TRBJ2-7, with D perhaps TRBD2 (5 bases). There are 17 residues in the CDR3. Germline values: CDR1 SGHVT, CDR2 SQSDAQ. The V end was cut by 5 bases, the J end by 3 bases, with 23 bases between.

The rearrangement joins TRBV11-3 to TRBJ2-2; D gene ambiguous. Germline CDR1 SGHNT, CDR2 YENEEA. The CDR3 sequence is 15 residues long. Trimming pared 0 bases from V and 9 bases from J, leaving 14 bases between. As DNA, the CDR3 is TGTGCCAGCAGCTTAGAATTCCCCCTCGAGCGGGAGCTGTTTTTT. Amino acids: CASSLEFPLERELFF. Filled out from reference TRBV11-3 and TRBJ2-2, the complete variable domain reads EAGVVQSPRYKIIEKKQPVAFWCNPISGHNTLYWYLQNLGQGPELLIRYENEEAVDDSQLPKDRFSAERLKGVDSTLKIQPAELGDSAVYLCASSLEFPLERELFFGEGSRLTVL.

The chain uses TRBV5-1 and TRBJ1-1; perhaps TRBD1 as D (6 bases). Germline-derived CDR1 and CDR2 are SGHRS and YFSETQ. V was pared by 0 bases and J by 1 base, with 10 bases between. CDR3 length equals 15 residues. The CDR3 reads CASSLEVRGNTEAFF. In nucleotides, the CDR3 is TGCGCCAGCAGCTTGGAAGTCAGGGGGAACACTGAAGCTTTCTTT.

This chain uses TRBV27 with TRBJ1-2; 7 bases are a match to TRBD1. Trimming removed 8 bases from V and 4 bases from J; junction bases left unmatched: 10. This CDR3 has 14 residues. Per the germline V gene, CDR1 is MNHEY and CDR2 is SMNVEV (reference sequence). CDR3: CASPYGDSFYGYTF. As DNA, the CDR3 is TGTGCCAGCCCATACGGGGACAGCTTCTATGGCTACACCTTC.

The rearrangement links TRBV23-1 to TRBJ2-7; weak D call: TRBD1 (6 bases). TRBV23-1 is recorded as an ORF, its role being uncertain. V lost 7 bases, J lost 0 bases, and 16 bases lay in between. CDR3 length: 15 residues. CDR3 DNA: TGCGCCAGCATTGCGGACAGTGAGAGCTCCTACGAGCAGTACTTC. Protein product: CASIADSESSYEQYF.

This clone was seen more than once but under ten times. The chain couples TRBV7-2 to TRBJ2-1; D may be TRBD1 (5 bases). V was cut by 4 bases and J by 3 bases, with 10 bases left in between. The CDR3 spans 14 residues. Germline CDR1 reads SGHTA; CDR2 reads FQGNSA. DNA of the CDR3: TGTGCCAGCAGCTCCGGACAAGACTACAATGAGCAGTTCTTC. It is translated as CASSSGQDYNEQFF.

This rearrangement joins TRBV7-9 to TRBJ1-2; D remains unclear. V lost 6 bases and J lost 6, with 14 bases in between. The CDR3 runs 13 residues. The germline gives CDR1 SEHNR, CDR2 FQNEAQ (reference sequence). CDR3 in amino acids: CASSSGVKDGYTF. The DNA for the CDR3 is TGTGCCAGCAGTTCGGGAGTAAAGGATGGCTACACCTTC.

The V and J genes are TRBV4-2 and TRBJ1-2; D perhaps matches TRBD1 (6 bases). CDR3 length: 16 amino acids. The V and J ends lost 0 bases and 5 bases respectively, with 16 bases between them. The germline V gene encodes CDR1 LGHNA and CDR2 YNFKEQ. CDR3 coding DNA: TGTGCCAGCAGCCAAGACGGGTTCAACAGGGCATATGGCTACACCTTC. Protein sequence: CASSQDGFNRAYGYTF.

The chain is built from TRBV14 and TRBJ2-7; D call uncertain. Germline assignment: CDR1 SGHDN and CDR2 FVKESK. V was cut by 5 bases and J by 2 bases, with 10 bases left in between. There are 13 residues in the CDR3. The CDR3 DNA reads as TGTGCCAGCAGCAGAGACTCCGCCTACGAGCAGTACTTC. Translation gives CASSRDSAYEQYF.

The chain recombines TRBV11-2 with TRBJ2-1; perhaps TRBD2 as D (6 bases). The CDR3 runs to 14 residues. In germline, CDR1 is SGHAT, CDR2 FQNNGV. V lost 5 bases and J 9 bases, leaving 17 bases between the germline ends. CDR3 nucleotides: TGTGCCAGCAGCGACAGACTAGTATTCGGTGAGCAGTTCTTC. Protein sequence: CASSDRLVFGEQFF.

This chain uses TRBV27 with TRBJ2-3; unclear D gene. The V end lost 5 bases, the J end lost 0 bases, and 18 bases lay between the germline ends. The length of the CDR3 is 17 residues. Germline V gives CDR1 MNHEY, CDR2 SMNVEV (reference sequence). The CDR3: CASSTLLQETSTDTQYF. In DNA form, the CDR3 reads TGTGCCAGCAGTACCCTCCTTCAAGAGACTAGCACAGATACGCAGTATTTT.

The gene calls are TRBV5-5 and TRBJ1-5; the D is unclear. Between the trimmed V and J ends, which lost 0 bases and 0 bases, there was a span of 10 bases. The CDR3 loop spans 16 amino acids. Germline V gene data show CDR1 as SGHKS and CDR2 as YYEKEE (reference sequence). CDR3 sequence (DNA): TGTGCCAGCAGCTTGGAGGGAGTCTATAGCAATCAGCCCCAGCATTTT. Translated, it gives CASSLEGVYSNQPQHF.

Only a few counts were recorded for this clone. This chain connects TRBV20-1 to TRBJ1-2, with TRBD1 identical over 10 bases. Losses at the gene ends were 3 bases for V and 5 bases for J; bases not matched to a gene: 6. Germline lookup yields CDR1 DFQATT and CDR2 SNEGSKA (reference sequence). The CDR3 consists of 14 residues. CDR3 region: CSASAGQGDYGYTF. CDR3 bases: TGCAGTGCTAGTGCCGGACAGGGGGATTATGGCTACACCTTC.

This chain joins TRBV6-5 and TRBJ2-1, with TRBD1 matching over 10 bases. The CDR3 extends over 15 amino acids. Trimming at V came to 4 bases and at J to 5 bases, leaving 5 bases not matched to a gene. Germline V gene lookup returns CDR1 MNHEY and CDR2 SVGAGI. The CDR3 region has the DNA TGTGCCAGCAGTTTGGGACAGGGGCGCAACAATGAGCAGTTCTTC. Translating gives CASSLGQGRNNEQFF.

The chain joins TRBV5-1 to TRBJ2-7; the D gene is possibly TRBD2 (5 bases). The germline V gene encodes CDR1 SGHRS and CDR2 YFSETQ. This CDR3 region has 14 residues. Trimming took off 2 bases at V and 5 bases at J, with 14 bases between the two ends. Here the CDR3 reads CASSLLTSGDEQYF. CDR3 DNA sequence: TGCGCCAGCAGCTTATTAACGTCCGGGGACGAGCAGTACTTC.

This CDR3 is CASPAAGTGELFF. The CDR3 DNA reads as TGTGCCAGTCCTGCAGCAGGGACCGGGGAGCTGTTTTTT. The gene calls are TRBV2 and TRBJ2-2; D is perhaps TRBD1 (5 bases). Germline V gene data show CDR1 as SNHLY and CDR2 as FYNNEI. Trimming took 9 bases from V and 5 from J, leaving 13 bases between them. This CDR3 is 13 amino acids long.

This rearrangement joins TRBV6-1 to TRBJ1-5; D remains ambiguous. CDR1 MNHNS and CDR2 SASEGT come from the germline V gene. V was clipped by 3 bases and J by 0 bases, with 9 bases between them. This CDR3 contains 15 residues. The CDR3 nucleotides are TGTGCCAGCAGTGACAGCGACTTTAGCAATCAGCCCCAGCATTTT. This codes for CASSDSDFSNQPQHF.

For this clone: Other DNA sequences in this specimen translate into the identical CDR3. V gene TRBV29-1 combines with J gene TRBJ2-3; TRBD1 matches at 9 bases. CDR3 length equals 14 residues. V lost 1 base, J lost 4 bases, and 3 bases stayed unmatched. Germline CDR1 is SQVTM and CDR2 is ANQGSEA. CDR3 DNA sequence: TGCAGCGTTGAAGGACAGGGGGTAGCAGATACGCAGTATTTT. Amino acids: CSVEGQGVADTQYF.

The chain carries TRBV10-1 and TRBJ2-1; the D gene is possibly TRBD1 (5 bases). Trimming shortened V by 2 bases and J by 10 bases, and 9 bases separated the two germline ends. Germline CDR1 reads WNHNN; CDR2 reads SYGVQD (reference sequence). There are 12 residues in the CDR3. As DNA, the CDR3 is TGCGCCAGCAGTGAGCAGGGCAGAGAGCAGTTCTTC. Translating it yields CASSEQGREQFF.

The rearrangement links TRBV18 to TRBJ2-3; 12 bases are shared with TRBD2. V dropped 0 bases and J dropped 3; count of bases not matched to a gene: 1. Germline CDR1 reads KGHSH; CDR2 reads LQKENI. This CDR3 comprises 16 residues. Here the CDR3 reads CASSPPTSGGTDTQYF. DNA of the CDR3: TGTGCCAGCTCACCACCGACTAGCGGGGGAACAGATACGCAGTATTTT.

The J gene is TRBJ1-3, the V gene TRBV11-3; no clear D. Trimming pared 3 bases from V and 3 bases from J, leaving 12 bases between. CDR1 and CDR2 (germline): SGHNT, YENEEA. The length of the CDR3 is 15 residues. CDR3 DNA: TGTGCCAGCAGCTTCTCTAGGGAGCTTGGAAACACCATATATTTT. It encodes CASSFSRELGNTIYF.

This clone turned up a few times. V gene TRBV4-1 combines with J gene TRBJ2-1; D gene uncertain. The germline V gene encodes CDR1 MGHRA and CDR2 YSYEKL. The CDR3 runs 16 residues. Trimming took 1 base from V and 4 from J, leaving 14 bases between them. The CDR3 nucleotides read TGCGCCAGCAGCCAAGTTACTGAGTTGGTGTACAATGAGCAGTTCTTC. It is translated as CASSQVTELVYNEQFF.

Written as DNA, the CDR3 is TGTGCCAGCAGGGTGGGGGGGGCAGGTTCCCAGTACTTC. Protein sequence: CASRVGGAGSQYF. The genes are TRBV7-9 and TRBJ2-5, with D possibly TRBD2 on 7 matching bases. The germline CDR1 and CDR2 sequences are SEHNR and FQNEAQ (reference sequence). With 6 bases removed from V and 9 bases from J, the gap between germline ends came to 17 bases. The CDR3 is made up of 13 amino acids.

V usage is TRBV7-9 and J usage is TRBJ1-2; possibly TRBD1 for D (5 bases). CDR3 length: 15 residues. CDR1 SEHNR and CDR2 FQNEAQ come from the germline V gene (reference sequence). Trimming shortened V by 2 bases and J by 8 bases, and 18 bases separated the two germline ends. CDR3 sequence (DNA): TGTGCCAGCAGCTTATCTCCAGAAGGGGTGGAGGGCTACACCTTC. Translating it yields CASSLSPEGVEGYTF.

The V and J genes are TRBV19 and TRBJ1-5; possible D gene TRBD1, 5 bases. Between the trimmed V and J ends, which lost 3 bases and 7 bases, there was a span of 10 bases. The CDR3 consists of 13 residues. Per the germline V gene, CDR1 is LNHDA and CDR2 is SQIVND (reference sequence). CDR3 in DNA: TGTGCCAGTAGTATCTGGGGGGAGCAGCCCCAGCATTTT. Protein product: CASSIWGEQPQHF.

This clone came up once. The genes are TRBV7-9 and TRBJ2-5, with TRBD2 matching 12 bases. The CDR3 is 15 amino acids. With 4 bases clipped from V and 2 bases from J, the junction kept 2 bases outside the gene matches. CDR1 SEHNR and CDR2 FQNEAQ come from the germline V gene (reference sequence). The DNA of the CDR3 is TGTGCCAGCAGCTCAACTAGCGGGGGGCAAGAGACCCAGTACTTC. It encodes CASSSTSGGQETQYF.

This chain joins TRBV19 and TRBJ1-5, with TRBD1 matching over 7 bases. Per germline, CDR1 LNHDA and CDR2 SQIVND (reference sequence). This CDR3 contains 15 residues. The J segment lost 12 bases and the V segment lost 1 base, leaving 12 bases of the junction unmatched. The CDR3 region is CASSIGARGQVLQHF. The CDR3 DNA reads TGTGCCAGTAGTATAGGGGCAAGGGGGCAGGTCCTCCAGCATTTT. The complete variable domain, with remaining parts taken from reference TRBV19 and TRBJ1-5, reads DGGITQSPKYLFRKEGQNVTLSCEQNLNHDAMYWYRQDPGQGLRLIYYSQIVNDFQKGDIAEGYSVSREKKESFPLTVTSAQKNPTAFYLCASSIGARGQVLQHFGDGTRLSIL.